The source of this TCR beta chain is a study of cytomegalovirus exposure and HLA in healthy donors. Study results and caveats: A few CMV-associated chains were confirmed in vitro to be specific for CMV antigens. Among immune exposure information, only CMV serostatus was available. With further analysis later on, most CMV-associated TCR beta chains appeared HLA-restricted.

As for this clone: Its antigen is unknown.

The PCR had 60 Vbeta and 13 Jbeta primers. Here immunoSEQ multiplex PCR was the method, and the copy in TCRdb shows in-frame clones only, minus some. The data contain approximately 150,000 clones, approximately 81% of them singletons. The receptor was derived from a boy aged 2 to 10 in good health and CMV-seronegative. Sequencing used PBMCs.

The CDR3 sequence is CATSRVLARGQGLTGNTIYF. The CDR3, as DNA: TGTGCCACCAGCAGAGTTCTTGCTAGGGGACAGGGACTAACTGGAAACACCATATATTTT. V is TRBV15 and J is TRBJ1-3; 9 positions match TRBD1. From germline, CDR1 is LNHNV and CDR2 YYDKDF (reference sequence). The length of the CDR3 is 20 residues. The J segment lost 2 bases and the V segment lost 1 base, leaving 15 bases of the junction unmatched.